This passage covers 28 T cell receptor beta chains from one sample sequenced in a study of T cells in women clearing cervical HPV infection. Clones were read by immunoSEQ multiplex PCR, and TCRdb kept only the in-frame ones, dropping some. The table lists 30,000 to 35,000 clones. The sequencing sample was made of blood buffy coat. The receptors shown here come from a woman between 18 and 70 years old with a cervical HPV16 infection that either progressed to CIN3+ or cleared (not recorded which).

To note about this clone: The CDR3 end lies 3 residues beyond the end of the read and is filled in from the germline J gene. The V call is TRBV19, the J call TRBJ2-5; TRBD2 aligns across 9 bases. The germline V gene has CDR1 LNHDA and CDR2 SQIVND (reference sequence). This CDR3 spans 15 amino acids. The part of the CDR3 DNA that was read is TGTGCCAGTAGGTGGCGGGGGGGCCGGACAGATACC. This sequence encodes CASRWRGGRTDT. In full, the CDR3 is CASRWRGGRTDTQYF.

A remark on this clone: Read coverage stops 3 residues before the CDR3 terminus; the germline J gene supplies the remainder. The chain couples TRBV2 to TRBJ1-4; D is possibly TRBD1 (6 bases). CDR1 and CDR2 (germline): SNHLY, FYNNEI. The CDR3 runs to 15 residues. CDR3: CASSPGQTNNSPLFF. CDR3 DNA (partial): TGTGCCAGCAGTCCCGGACAGACCAATAATTCACCA.

Note on this clone: The read ends 3 residues shy of where the CDR3 ends; the end is completed using the germline J gene. The V and J genes are TRBV5-1 and TRBJ1-4; TRBD1 matches 7 bases. Trimming at V came to 0 bases and at J to 7 bases, leaving 6 bases not matched to a gene. The CDR3 totals 15 residues. The germline V gene has CDR1 SGHRS and CDR2 YFSETQ. CDR3 DNA (partial): TGCGCCAGCAGCTTGGACGGGACAGTCCCTGAAAAA. Protein sequence: CASSLDGTVPEK. The whole CDR3 region reads CASSLDGTVPEKLFF.

With respect to this clone: The read ends 3 residues shy of where the CDR3 ends; the end is completed using the germline J gene. The same CDR3 is also encoded by other DNA sequences in this sample. The chain links TRBV18 to TRBJ2-7; D is unresolved. CDR1 KGHSH and CDR2 LQKENI come from the germline V gene. Trimming removed 6 bases at V and 1 base at J, with 4 bases between. This CDR3 has 11 residues. CDR3 bases read: TGTGCCAGCTCCTTGTCCTACGAG. Translated: CASSLSYE. From start to end, the CDR3 is CASSLSYEQYF.

Comments on this clone: The sequenced fragment ends 3 residues before the CDR3 boundary, so the rest is inferred from the germline J gene. J is TRBJ2-7 and V is TRBV19; 7 bases align to TRBD1. The CDR3 totals 14 residues. Germline CDR1 and CDR2: LNHDA and SQIVND (reference sequence). Trimming removed 6 bases from V and 2 bases from J; junction bases left unmatched: 7. This chain's CDR3 is CASSEGAQTYEQYF. The covered CDR3 bases are TGTGCCAGTAGCGAGGGGGCCCAAACCTACGAG.

About this clone: The sequenced fragment ends 3 residues before the CDR3 boundary, so the rest is inferred from the germline J gene. The V and J genes are TRBV5-1 and TRBJ2-1; D gene ambiguous. V was clipped by 5 bases and J by 0 bases, with 6 bases between them. The CDR3 runs 13 residues. In germline, CDR1 is SGHRS, CDR2 YFSETQ. The part of the CDR3 DNA that was read is TGCGCCAGCAGTTATAGCTCCTACAATGAG. Translation: CASSYSSYNE. The CDR3 in full is CASSYSSYNEQFF.

As regards this clone: From the germline J gene comes the end of the CDR3, since the read stops 3 residues before it. The chain links TRBV19 to TRBJ2-5; D may be TRBD1 (6 bases). CDR1 is LNHDA and CDR2 is SQIVND in the germline V gene (reference sequence). CDR3 length: 13 residues. Between the trimmed V and J ends, which lost 6 bases and 4 bases, there was a span of 12 bases. The CDR3 is CASRVDSRETQYF. The sequenced CDR3 bases are TGTGCCAGTAGGGTGGACAGCCGAGAGACC.

About this clone: The missing CDR3 end, 3 residues past where the read stops, is filled in from the germline J gene. The chain combines TRBV19 with TRBJ1-5; no reliable D call. Germline V CDR1 and CDR2: LNHDA, SQIVND (reference sequence). The CDR3 length is 17 residues. V dropped 0 bases and J dropped 7 bases, with 19 bases sitting between them. CDR3 loop: CASSIDPRVPVPQPQHF. The part of the CDR3 DNA that was read is TGTGCCAGTAGTATAGACCCGCGGGTGCCGGTGCCACAGCCC.

As for this clone: The CDR3 end falls 3 residues outside the read, so it is completed with the germline J gene. The rearrangement joins TRBV20-1 to TRBJ2-7, with 11 bases matching TRBD2. Germline CDR1 is DFQATT and CDR2 is SNEGSKA (reference sequence). After removal of 1 base from V and 4 bases from J, the junction contained 6 bases not matched to a gene. The CDR3 loop spans 15 amino acids. The sequenced CDR3 bases are TGCAGTGCTAGAGTGGCTAGCGGGGGGAAATACGAG. Translating gives CSARVASGGKYE. The full CDR3 protein is CSARVASGGKYEQYF.

In the case of this clone: The CDR3 end lies 3 residues beyond the end of the read and is filled in from the germline J gene. The genes are TRBV7-3 and TRBJ2-1, with 11 nucleotides matching TRBD2. The germline CDR1 and CDR2 sequences are SGHTA and FQGTGA. The CDR3 length is 14 residues. J lost 9 bases, V lost 3 bases, and 4 bases had no gene match. The chain's CDR3 is CASSFSGRAGEQFF. Partial CDR3 DNA: TGTGCCAGCAGCTTTAGCGGGAGGGCCGGTGAG. Combining the CDR3 with reference TRBV7-3 and TRBJ2-1 gives the whole variable domain GAGVSQTPSNKVTEKGKYVELRCDPISGHTALYWYRQSLGQGPEFLIYFQGTGAADDSGLPNDRFFAVRPEGSVSTLKIQRTERGDSAVYLCASSFSGRAGEQFFGPGTRLTVL.

As regards this clone: The read gets to within 3 residues of the CDR3 end, and the germline J gene fills in the rest. The chain employs TRBV5-1 and TRBJ1-5; 12 bases agree with TRBD1. Germline values: CDR1 SGHRS, CDR2 YFSETQ. The CDR3 consists of 15 residues. Trimming at V came to 4 bases and at J to 6 bases, leaving 5 bases not matched to a gene. The CDR3 sequence is CASSPGTGGLQPQHF. The DNA read from the CDR3 is TGCGCCAGCAGCCCGGGGACAGGGGGCCTTCAGCCC. Supplemented by reference TRBV5-1 and TRBJ1-5, the full variable domain reads KAGVTQTPRYLIKTRGQQVTLSCSPISGHRSVSWYQQTPGQGLQFLFEYFSETQRNKGNFPGRFSGRQFSNSRSEMNVSTLELGDSALYLCASSPGTGGLQPQHFGDGTRLSIL.

This clone is identified as medium-sized from frequency. Sequencing ends 3 residues short of the CDR3 end; the germline J gene provides the rest. The chain couples TRBV18 to TRBJ2-3, with no clear D. The CDR3 runs to 14 residues. Looked up from germline, CDR1 is KGHSH and CDR2 is LQKENI. V was shortened by 4 bases and J by 1 base, with 9 bases between the two germline ends. The part of the CDR3 DNA that was read is TGTGCCAGCTCACTTAGGGTCGGCACAGATACG. Translation: CASSLRVGTDT. The entire CDR3 reads CASSLRVGTDTQYF. Full variable domain (outside the CDR3, taken from reference TRBV18 and TRBJ2-3): NAGVMQNPRHLVRRRGQEARLRCSPMKGHSHVYWYRQLPEEGLKFMVYLQKENIIDESGMPKERFSAEFPKEGPSILRIQQVVRGDSAAYFCASSLRVGTDTQYFGPGTRLTVL.

The CDR3 loop is CASSTGGDTQYF. The covered CDR3 bases are TGTGCCAGCTCCACAGGGGGAGATACG. The rearrangement joins TRBV2 to TRBJ2-3, with 8 bases matching TRBD1. From the germline J gene comes the end of the CDR3, since the read stops 3 residues before it. Germline V lookup: CDR1 SNHLY, CDR2 FYNNEI. The CDR3 sequence is 12 residues long. V gave up 8 bases and J gave up 5 bases; unmatched junction bases: 3.

Comments on this clone: Read sequence stops 3 residues before the CDR3 end, and the germline J gene provides the missing end. The chain joins TRBV5-6 to TRBJ2-7; 9 nucleotides match TRBD1. The CDR3 is 14 amino acids. J was trimmed by 2 bases and V by 7 bases; bases with no gene match: 7. Germline V gene data show CDR1 as SGHDT and CDR2 as YYEEEE. The CDR3 protein is CASRPGQGTYEQYF. The CDR3 bases that were read are TGTGCCAGCCGCCCGGGACAGGGCACCTACGAG.

For this clone: The CDR3 is cut off 3 residues early in the read; its end comes from the germline J gene. V is TRBV7-3 and J is TRBJ2-7, with 9 bases aligning to TRBD1. V trimming: 5 bases; J trimming: 4 bases; junction bases outside the gene matches: 3. The CDR3 has 13 amino acids. From germline, CDR1 is SGHTA and CDR2 FQGTGA. The CDR3 DNA, read in part, is TGTGCCAGCAGCCCAGGACAGGGGTACGAG. Protein sequence: CASSPGQGYE. Given in full, the CDR3 is CASSPGQGYEQYF.

Concerning this clone: One junction end does not reproduce the germline sequence, and a read error may be involved. The sequence runs out 3 residues before the end of the CDR3; the remainder is reconstructed from the germline J gene. Additional DNA sequences in this sample encode the identical CDR3. J is TRBJ1-3 and V is TRBV7-2, with D perhaps TRBD1 (5 bases). This CDR3 region has 15 residues. In germline, CDR1 is SGHTA, CDR2 FQGNSA. The CDR3 bases that were read are TGTGCCAGCAGCTCGCGGGGGGTGGGTGGAAACACT. Amino acid sequence: CASSSRGVGGNT. The full CDR3 reads CASSSRGVGGNTIYF. The whole variable domain, remainder taken from reference TRBV7-2 and TRBJ1-3, is GAGVSQSPSNKVTEKGKDVELRCDPISGHTALYWYRQSLGQGLEFLIYFQGNSAPDKSGLPSDRFSAERTGGSVSTLTIQRTQQEDSAVYLCASSSRGVGGNTIYFGEGSWLTVV.

The CDR3 DNA, read in part, is TGTGCCAGCAGCTTAAAGGCTTATCGGGGCAGGGGATCTGTGAACACTGAA. Protein: CASSLKAYRGRGSVNTE. In full, the CDR3 reads CASSLKAYRGRGSVNTEAFF. V gene TRBV7-3 combines with J gene TRBJ1-1; tentatively, D is TRBD1 (6 bases). From the germline J gene comes the end of the CDR3, since the read stops 3 residues before it. In germline, CDR1 is SGHTA, CDR2 FQGTGA. Trimming left V 1 base short and J 0 bases short, with 24 bases between. This CDR3 comprises 20 residues.

A note on this clone: The read is 3 residues too short to cover the CDR3 end, so that end is filled in from the germline J gene. The chain has TRBV7-2 and TRBJ2-5; weak D call: TRBD2 (5 bases). The V gene lost 3 bases and the J gene lost 0 bases, with 11 bases spanning the gap. This CDR3 region has 15 residues. CDR1 is SGHTA, CDR2 FQGNSA, per germline. The part of the CDR3 DNA that was read is TGTGCCAGCAGCTTCCGGACGGGGAACCAAGAGACC. Its translation is CASSFRTGNQET. In full, the CDR3 is CASSFRTGNQETQYF.

On this clone: The read terminates 3 residues before the CDR3 end, so the remaining end is supplied by the germline J gene. This sequence joins TRBV2 and TRBJ2-5; D uncertain. This CDR3 contains 12 residues. Germline V gives CDR1 SNHLY, CDR2 FYNNEI. V lost 6 bases to trimming and J lost 5 bases, with 10 bases between them. CDR3 DNA (partial): TGTGCCAGCAGCTTGCCCGGGGAGACC. Amino acid sequence: CASSLPGET. The entire CDR3 protein is CASSLPGETQYF. Complete variable domain (other parts from reference TRBV2 and TRBJ2-5): EPEVTQTPSHQVTQMGQEVILRCVPISNHLYFYWYRQILGQKVEFLVSFYNNEISEKSEIFDDQFSVERPDGSNFTLKIRSTKLEDSAMYFCASSLPGETQYFGPGTRLLVL.

As for this clone: Sequencing ends 3 residues short of the CDR3 end; the germline J gene provides the rest. The chain carries TRBV5-1 and TRBJ2-5; 9 positions agree with TRBD1. The CDR3 length is 15 residues. V lost 3 bases, J lost 5 bases, and 8 bases stayed unmatched. Germline V gene lookup returns CDR1 SGHRS and CDR2 YFSETQ. The CDR3 DNA, read in part, is TGCGCCAGCAGCTCCGCAGGACAGGGGCGGGAGACC. Translation: CASSSAGQGRET. In full, the CDR3 reads CASSSAGQGRETQYF. The variable domain in full, with the rest retrieved from reference TRBV5-1 and TRBJ2-5, is KAGVTQTPRYLIKTRGQQVTLSCSPISGHRSVSWYQQTPGQGLQFLFEYFSETQRNKGNFPGRFSGRQFSNSRSEMNVSTLELGDSALYLCASSSAGQGRETQYFGPGTRLLVL.

Points on this clone: The missing CDR3 end, 3 residues past where the read stops, is filled in from the germline J gene. The rearrangement links TRBV2 to TRBJ2-3, with D possibly TRBD2 on 6 matching bases. The germline V gene has CDR1 SNHLY and CDR2 FYNNEI. V was cut by 3 bases and J by 1 base, with 11 bases left in between. The CDR3 extends over 15 amino acids. The CDR3 bases that were read are TGTGCCAGCAGTGACTCGACGGGGGGCACAGATACG. Protein: CASSDSTGGTDT. The entire CDR3 reads CASSDSTGGTDTQYF.

Concerning this clone itself: The read terminates 3 residues before the CDR3 end, so the remaining end is supplied by the germline J gene. The chain has TRBV7-2 and TRBJ2-7, with 7 bases fitting TRBD2. V lost 3 bases, J lost 0 bases, and 5 bases stayed unmatched. The CDR3 extends over 15 amino acids. Germline CDR1 reads SGHTA; CDR2 reads FQGNSA. Partial CDR3 DNA: TGTGCCAGCAGCTTTGGGGGGGTGAGCTCCTACGAG. Its translation is CASSFGGVSSYE. The full CDR3 reads CASSFGGVSSYEQYF. The whole variable domain, remainder taken from reference TRBV7-2 and TRBJ2-7, is GAGVSQSPSNKVTEKGKDVELRCDPISGHTALYWYRQSLGQGLEFLIYFQGNSAPDKSGLPSDRFSAERTGGSVSTLTIQRTQQEDSAVYLCASSFGGVSSYEQYFGPGTRLTVT.

Regarding this clone: The observed sequence ends 3 residues before the CDR3 terminus, with the missing tail filled in from the germline J gene. V is TRBV7-6 and J is TRBJ2-3, with 8 nucleotides matching TRBD2. The J segment lost 6 bases and the V segment lost 1 base, leaving 6 bases of the junction unmatched. Per the germline V gene, CDR1 is SGHVS and CDR2 is FNYEAQ. The CDR3 has 15 amino acids. CDR3: CASSLVSGVEDTQYF. The sequenced part of the CDR3 DNA is TGTGCCAGCAGCTTAGTTAGCGGGGTAGAGGATACG.

A word on this clone: The read ends 3 residues shy of where the CDR3 ends; the end is completed using the germline J gene. The chain employs TRBV11-2 and TRBJ2-7; TRBD1 matches 8 bases. Germline V gives CDR1 SGHAT, CDR2 FQNNGV. CDR3 length equals 14 residues. After removal of 1 base from V and 6 bases from J, the junction contained 5 bases not matched to a gene. The CDR3 is CASSLAGQGSEQYF. The CDR3 DNA, read in part, is TGTGCCAGCAGCTTAGCAGGACAGGGTAGCGAG.

About this clone: The CDR3 end falls 3 residues outside the read, so it is completed with the germline J gene. V and J are TRBV29-1 and TRBJ1-2; 11 bases map to TRBD1. J gave up 7 bases and V 6 bases, and 10 bases lay outside the gene matches. Germline lookup yields CDR1 SQVTM and CDR2 ANQGSEA. This CDR3 region has 14 residues. The CDR3 loop is CSVAMGQGVFGYTF. The CDR3 bases that were read are TGCAGCGTGGCCATGGGACAGGGGGTTTTTGGC. The whole variable domain, filled in from reference TRBV29-1 and TRBJ1-2, reads SAVISQKPSRDICQRGTSLTIQCQVDSQVTMMFWYRQQPGQSLTLIATANQGSEATYESGFVIDKFPISRPNLTFSTLTVSNMSPEDSSIYLCSVAMGQGVFGYTFGSGTRLTVV.

For this clone: Read sequence stops 3 residues before the CDR3 end, and the germline J gene provides the missing end. This chain joins TRBV7-2 and TRBJ2-3; D call uncertain. In germline, CDR1 is SGHTA, CDR2 FQGNSA. The CDR3 runs to 12 residues. The DNA read from the CDR3 is TGTGCCAGCAGCTACTTTCAAGAGACG. Protein product: CASSYFQET. The complete CDR3 sequence is CASSYFQETQYF.

Remarks on this clone: Read data end 3 residues before the CDR3 end; the end is taken from the germline J gene. V usage is TRBV7-7 and J usage is TRBJ2-7; possible D gene TRBD1, 6 bases. The V gene lost 5 bases and the J gene lost 4 bases, with 12 bases spanning the gap. The CDR3 runs 13 residues. Germline loops: CDR1 SSHAT, CDR2 FNYEAQ (reference sequence). CDR3 bases read: TGTGCCAGCAGCCGACTTACAGGGTACGAG. Translated: CASSRLTGYE. The entire CDR3 sequence reads CASSRLTGYEQYF.

Concerning this clone itself: The read terminates 3 residues ahead of where the CDR3 ends, so the germline J gene completes it. This rearrangement joins TRBV19 to TRBJ1-1; possibly TRBD1 for D (5 bases). Germline CDR1 LNHDA, CDR2 SQIVND (reference sequence). The CDR3 runs 13 residues. The CDR3 reads CASSIGPGGEAFF. The CDR3 bases that were read are TGTGCCAGTAGTATCGGGCCCGGGGGAGAA.